Sequencing of this T cell receptor (beta chain) was carried out in a study of shared clonotypes between healthy human individuals. Donors comprised only Caucasian adults living in Nashville, Tennessee. Genomic DNA from each subset was divided evenly over several immunoSEQ plates. Clones were sequenced by immunoSEQ multiplex PCR, and TCRdb holds only the in-frame ones, with some missing. The repertoire holds 2 million to 2.5 million clones, 93% seen once, with 0.36% in the top ten. The CDR3 loop spans 14 amino acids. V was pared by 6 bases and J by 6 bases, with 7 bases of the junction left unmatched. Germline V CDR1 and CDR2: MNHEY, SVGAGI.

The source material was naive CD4+ T cells from PBMCs. Specified subset: CD45RA+ positively selected. The chain has TRBV6-5 and TRBJ2-1; 8 positions match TRBD2. The source is a man between 18 and 35 years old in good health. Some clones in this sample may be carry-over from other donors' samples. The CDR3 loop reads CASSSREGGNEQFF. In DNA, the CDR3 is TGTGCCAGCAGCTCACGGGAGGGGGGCAATGAGCAGTTCTTC.